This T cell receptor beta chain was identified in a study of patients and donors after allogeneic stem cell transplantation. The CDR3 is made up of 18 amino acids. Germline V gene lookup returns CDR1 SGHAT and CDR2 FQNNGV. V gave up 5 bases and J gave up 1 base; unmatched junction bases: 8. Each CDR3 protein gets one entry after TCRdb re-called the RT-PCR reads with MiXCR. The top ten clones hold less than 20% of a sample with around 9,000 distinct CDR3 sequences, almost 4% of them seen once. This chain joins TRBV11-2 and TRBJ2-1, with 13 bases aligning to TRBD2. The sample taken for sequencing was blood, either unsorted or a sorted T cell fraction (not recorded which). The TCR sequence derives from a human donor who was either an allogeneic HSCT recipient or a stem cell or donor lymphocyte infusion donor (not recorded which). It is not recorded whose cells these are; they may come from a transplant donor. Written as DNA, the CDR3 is TGTGCCAGCAGCAAGGGACTAGCGGGAATAAAATCCTACAATGAGCAGTTCTTC. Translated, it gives CASSKGLAGIKSYNEQFF. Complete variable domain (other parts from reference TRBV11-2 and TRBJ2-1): EAGVAQSPRYKIIEKRQSVAFWCNPISGHATLYWYQQILGQGPKLLIQFQNNGVVDDSQLPKDRFSAERLKGVDSTLKIQPAKLEDSAVYLCASSKGLAGIKSYNEQFFGPGTRLTVL.